Listed below are T cell receptor beta chains from one sample, sequenced in a study of T cell repertoires in cytomegalovirus infection. TCRdb itself ran the reads through MiXCR, one entry per CDR3 protein. The sample lists about 400,000 distinct CDR3 sequences, 15% to 20% occurring once. The source material was PBMCs. These receptors were obtained from a human donor in good health (CMV status not recorded). Some clones in this sample may be carry-over from other donors' samples. CDR3s include the opening cysteine and the closing phenylalanine or tryptophan. The order of the fields is V gene, J gene, D gene, clone size, CDR3 DNA, CDR3 protein. The D gene is left open where the match is weak. For some rows the clone size is stated as once, few or many, or as a class when expanded; others skip it.

>TRBV11-2|TRBJ2-5|TRBD2|few
TGTGCCAGCAGGCCCGGGACTAGCCAAGAGACCCAGTACTTC
CASRPGTSQETQYF
>TRBV7-2|TRBJ1-4|TRBD1|many
TGTGCCAGCAGCCCCGGGACAGAAAATGAAAAACTGTTTTTT
CASSPGTENEKLFF
>TRBV7-2|TRBJ1-6|NA|many
TGTGCCAGCAGCTTAGCAGGGGCTGGCAATTCACCCCTCCACTTT
CASSLAGAGNSPLHF
>TRBV14|TRBJ1-5|NA|few
TGTGCCAGCAGCCAAGTCTGGGGGAAGAGCAATCAGCCCCAGCATTTT
CASSQVWGKSNQPQHF
>TRBV7-2|TRBJ1-1|TRBD1|many
TGTGCCAGCAGCTTAGTGGGAACAGGGGGAGGGACTGAAGCTTTCTTT
CASSLVGTGGGTEAFF
>TRBV28|TRBJ1-1|TRBD1|NA
TGTGCCAGCCTTCGACAGGGCTGGATGAACACTGAAGCTTTCTTT
CASLRQGWMNTEAFF
>TRBV7-9|TRBJ2-5|TRBD2|NA
TGTGCCAGCAGCTTAGCGGGACTAAACCAAGAGACCCAGTACTTC
CASSLAGLNQETQYF
>TRBV18|TRBJ1-4|TRBD1|few
TGTGCCAGCTCACCACCCCTAGGACAGGGGGCAACTAATGAAAAACTGTTTTTT
CASSPPLGQGATNEKLFF
>TRBV9|TRBJ2-1|TRBD2|NA
TGTGCCAGCAGCGAAAGCGGGAGAAACTACAATGAGCAGTTCTTC
CASSESGRNYNEQFF
>TRBV20-1|TRBJ1-5|NA|NA
TGCAGTGCTAGCCTTGGGACACGCAATCAGCCCCAGCATTTT
CSASLGTRNQPQHF
>TRBV18|TRBJ2-7|TRBD2|NA
TGTGCCAGCTCACCATCGGGAGCGGGGGGGGCCTACGAGCAGTACTTC
CASSPSGAGGAYEQYF
>TRBV6-2/TRBV6-3|TRBJ2-7|NA|NA
TGTGCCAGCAGCGACAGGTACCACGAGCAGTACTTC
CASSDRYHEQYF
>TRBV12-3/TRBV12-4|TRBJ1-6|TRBD1|few
TGTGCCAGCAGTTCACAGGGGCCTAATTCACCCCTCCACTTT
CASSSQGPNSPLHF
>TRBV7-2|TRBJ1-2|TRBD1|many
TGTGCCAGCAGCTTAGCCGGGACAGGGGCTGGAGGAGGCTACACCTTC
CASSLAGTGAGGGYTF
>TRBV6-2/TRBV6-3|TRBJ2-5|NA|many
TGTGCCAGCAGTTATGGGGCTAGAAGAGAGACCCAGTACTTC
CASSYGARRETQYF
>TRBV5-1|TRBJ2-2|TRBD2|NA
TGCGCCAGCAGCTTCGGAATAGCGGGGGGGGCCACCGGGGAGCTGTTTTTT
CASSFGIAGGATGELFF
>TRBV2|TRBJ2-5|NA|few
TGTGCCAGCAGTGGCTTCGGGACGAACCAAGAGACCCAGTACTTC
CASSGFGTNQETQYF
>TRBV7-2|TRBJ1-5|NA|NA
TGTGCCAGCAGGAAAGGGGGTTATAGCAATCAGCCCCAGCATTTT
CASRKGGYSNQPQHF
>TRBV12-3/TRBV12-4|TRBJ1-2|TRBD1|NA
TGTGCCAGCATCCCTGGGGGAGGGGGCATGTTCTATAGCTACACCTTC
CASIPGGGGMFYSYTF
>TRBV12-3/TRBV12-4|TRBJ1-1|TRBD1|NA
TGTGCCAGCACCGCGGACAGGGATGGCACTGAAGCTTTCTTT
CASTADRDGTEAFF
>TRBV20-1|TRBJ2-1|TRBD2|few
TGCAGTGCTAGTGGGTCTAGCGGGAACAATGAGCAGTTCTTC
CSASGSSGNNEQFF
>TRBV10-2|TRBJ1-6|NA|NA
TGCGCCAGCAGTGTTATGGGGCGAAATTCACCCCTCCACTTT
CASSVMGRNSPLHF
>TRBV12-3/TRBV12-4|TRBJ1-4|TRBD1|many
TGTGCCAGCAGGCGGACAGGAATGGGTGAAAAACTGTTTTTT
CASRRTGMGEKLFF
>TRBV20-1|TRBJ2-1|TRBD2|few
TGCAGTGCTAGAAGTCGGGAGGCCAAAGTTTACAATGAGCAGTTCTTC
CSARSREAKVYNEQFF
>TRBV20-1|TRBJ2-1|TRBD2|few
TGCAGTGCTGTCAAGCTTGGGACTAGCGGTAGCTCCTACAATGAGCAGTTCTTC
CSAVKLGTSGSSYNEQFF
>TRBV11-2|TRBJ2-5|TRBD2|NA
TGTGCCAGCAGCTTACCCCCGGGACTAGCGGGGAAGACCCAGTACTTC
CASSLPPGLAGKTQYF
>TRBV5-1|TRBJ2-1|TRBD1|NA
TGCGCCAGCAGCTTCTCCCCGGGGACAGGGGGTGAGCAGTTCTTC
CASSFSPGTGGEQFF
>TRBV6-2/TRBV6-3|TRBJ2-1|NA|NA
TGTGCCAGCAAAAGCGGTAGCTCCTACAATGAGCAGTTCTTC
CASKSGSSYNEQFF
>TRBV7-2|TRBJ2-3|TRBD1|many
TGTGCCAGCAGCCCAACCGGGACAGGGGTATCGGATACGCAGTATTTT
CASSPTGTGVSDTQYF
>TRBV19|TRBJ1-5|NA|few
TGTGCCAGTACCCAGGGACATAGCAATCAGCCCCAGCATTTT
CASTQGHSNQPQHF
>TRBV10-3|TRBJ2-5|TRBD2|NA
TGTGCCATCAGTGATTTGACTAGCACAAAAGCCGGGGGAGAGACCCAGTACTTC
CAISDLTSTKAGGETQYF